The 19 T cell receptor beta chains below come from one sample, sequenced in a study of blood T cell repertoires in COVID-19. Profiled with immunoSEQ multiplex PCR; TCRdb holds only in-frame clones, not every one. The data show some 140,000 clones, approximately 83% seen once. Sequenced: peripheral blood. The receptors derive from a woman aged 45-60 years who had recovered from COVID-19.

V usage is TRBV14 and J usage is TRBJ2-1, with 8 positions matching TRBD2. Trimming removed 1 base from V and 4 bases from J; junction bases left unmatched: 3. Germline V CDR1 and CDR2: SGHDN, FVKESK. The CDR3 consists of 15 residues. In DNA, the CDR3 is TGTGCCAGCAGCCAAGCCAGCGGGGGTTACAATGAGCAGTTCTTC. Protein product: CASSQASGGYNEQFF.

The chain links TRBV30 to TRBJ2-7; maybe TRBD2 (5 bases). This CDR3 has 12 amino acids. V gave up 0 bases and J gave up 7 bases, with 10 bases separating them. Germline CDR1 reads GTSNPN; CDR2 reads SVGIG (reference sequence). The CDR3 region is CAWSVTGWEQYF. The CDR3 coding sequence is TGTGCCTGGAGTGTAACGGGGTGGGAGCAGTACTTC.

This chain joins TRBV27 and TRBJ2-7; the D gene is possibly TRBD1 (6 bases). The germline CDR1 and CDR2 sequences are MNHEY and SMNVEV (reference sequence). Between the trimmed V and J ends, which lost 2 bases and 1 base, there was a span of 18 bases. This CDR3 is 17 amino acids long. CDR3 nucleotide sequence: TGTGCCAGCAGTTTACAGCCCTGGACAGTGGGTTCCTACGAGCAGTACTTC. This translates into CASSLQPWTVGSYEQYF.

V gene TRBV7-3 combines with J gene TRBJ2-1, with TRBD2 matching 15 bases. This CDR3 has 15 residues. Germline V CDR1 and CDR2: SGHTA, FQGTGA. The ends lost 5 bases at V and 7 bases at J; junction bases unmatched: 3. The CDR3 protein is CASSIGLAGGNEQFF. Written as DNA, the CDR3 is TGTGCCAGCAGCATCGGACTAGCGGGGGGGAATGAGCAGTTCTTC.

This chain connects TRBV30 to TRBJ1-6; D is undetermined. The length of the CDR3 is 15 residues. CDR1 GTSNPN and CDR2 SVGIG come from the germline V gene (reference sequence). V dropped 4 bases and J dropped 11 bases, with 21 bases sitting between them. CDR3 region: CAWTAQRSKAAPLHF. CDR3 nucleotide sequence: TGTGCCTGGACCGCACAGCGGTCCAAGGCGGCACCCCTCCACTTT.

The genes are TRBV5-4 and TRBJ2-1; 14 bases map to TRBD2. The V gene end was trimmed by 0 bases and the J gene end by 10 bases; junction bases not matched to a gene: 6. CDR1 is SGHNT and CDR2 is YYREEE in the germline V gene (reference sequence). The CDR3 has 16 residues. CDR3 region: CASSLVQGLAGGEQFF. In nucleotides, the CDR3 is TGTGCCAGCAGCTTGGTACAAGGACTAGCGGGAGGCGAGCAGTTCTTC.

The J gene is TRBJ2-3, the V gene TRBV4-3; TRBD1 agrees at 11 bases. The CDR3 has 16 amino acids. Germline V gene sequence: CDR1 LGHNA, CDR2 YSLEER. With V trimmed by 4 bases and J by 3 bases, 6 bases remained unmatched. This CDR3 is CASSLDGQGATDTQYF. The CDR3 nucleotides are TGCGCCAGCAGCCTCGACGGACAGGGGGCAACAGATACGCAGTATTTT.

This chain uses TRBV9 with TRBJ1-4; D is possibly TRBD1 (6 bases). Deletions cut 3 bases from V and 7 bases from J, with 16 bases between. This CDR3 has 15 residues. Germline CDR1 reads SGDLS; CDR2 reads YYNGEE. The CDR3 nucleotides read TGTGCCAGCAGCGCCGGAGGGGGGGCTAGTGAAAAACTGTTTTTT. It is translated as CASSAGGGASEKLFF.

The chain uses TRBV19 and TRBJ1-4, with D perhaps TRBD1 (5 bases). Trimming stripped 4 bases from V and 4 bases from J, with 16 bases between. This CDR3 comprises 16 residues. CDR1 LNHDA and CDR2 SQIVND come from the germline V gene (reference sequence). The CDR3 DNA reads TGTGCCAGTAGTAAGATTGGGGCACACGTTAATGAAAAACTGTTTTTT. Translating gives CASSKIGAHVNEKLFF. The entire variable domain, with the rest obtained from reference TRBV19 and TRBJ1-4, is as follows: DGGITQSPKYLFRKEGQNVTLSCEQNLNHDAMYWYRQDPGQGLRLIYYSQIVNDFQKGDIAEGYSVSREKKESFPLTVTSAQKNPTAFYLCASSKIGAHVNEKLFFGSGTQLSVL.

In this sample, this clone turned up a few times. J is TRBJ1-5 and V is TRBV30; D remains ambiguous. CDR3 length equals 10 residues. The V end was cut by 3 bases, the J end by 14 bases, with 11 bases between. The germline CDR1 and CDR2 sequences are GTSNPN and SVGIG (reference sequence). DNA for the CDR3: TGTGCCTGGAGAGGCAGGTCCGAGCATTTT. It codes for CAWRGRSEHF.

The chain uses TRBV5-1 and TRBJ2-5, with 9 bases lining up with TRBD1. The CDR3 has 14 residues. CDR1 is SGHRS, CDR2 YFSETQ, per germline. Trimming took 7 bases from V and 2 from J; bases not matched to a gene: 6. In DNA, the CDR3 is TGCGCCAGCTGTCGACAGGGGGATCAAGAGACCCAGTACTTC. The encoded protein is CASCRQGDQETQYF.

This sequence joins TRBV3-1 (or the pseudogene TRBV3-2) and TRBJ2-4; D possibly corresponds to TRBD1 (5 bases). The CDR3 sequence is 17 residues long. Germline V gene data show CDR1 as LGHDT and CDR2 as YNNKEL (reference sequence). V lost 1 base to trimming and J lost 0 bases, with 13 bases between them. This chain's CDR3 is CASSQGRQRLAKNIQYF. CDR3 sequence (DNA): TGTGCCAGCAGCCAAGGACGACAGAGACTAGCCAAAAACATTCAGTACTTC.

This chain links TRBV7-2 with TRBJ1-1; 7 positions match TRBD1. Germline CDR1 SGHTA, CDR2 FQGNSA. CDR3 length: 17 residues. The J segment lost 0 bases and the V segment lost 1 base, leaving 8 bases of the junction unmatched. CDR3: CASSLVREQGLNTEAFF. CDR3 bases: TGTGCCAGCAGCTTAGTTCGGGAACAGGGGTTGAACACTGAAGCTTTCTTT.

This clone occurred a few times. The chain has TRBV6-6 and TRBJ1-2; perhaps TRBD1 as D (5 bases). CDR3 length equals 17 residues. CDR1 is MNHNY, CDR2 SVGAGI, per germline (reference sequence). V was clipped by 5 bases and J by 0 bases, with 19 bases between them. DNA of the CDR3: TGTGCCAGCAGTAGATTTGGACGACAGTTAGCTAACTATGGCTACACCTTC. Translating gives CASSRFGRQLANYGYTF.

V usage is TRBV2 and J usage is TRBJ2-2, with D perhaps matching TRBD2 (7 bases). V lost 6 bases to trimming and J lost 3 bases, with 14 bases between them. Germline CDR1 reads SNHLY; CDR2 reads FYNNEI. The CDR3 loop spans 15 amino acids. The CDR3 region has the DNA TGTGCCAGCAGGAGGGGGGAGGGTTACACCGGGGAGCTGTTTTTT. Protein sequence: CASRRGEGYTGELFF.

This chain links TRBV2 with TRBJ2-2, with D possibly TRBD2 on 6 matching bases. Germline loops: CDR1 SNHLY, CDR2 FYNNEI. V lost 10 bases and J 0 bases, leaving 24 bases between the germline ends. This CDR3 spans 18 amino acids. CDR3 amino acids: CATTAWLATNSNTGELFF. CDR3 DNA sequence: TGTGCCACCACGGCATGGCTAGCGACGAACTCGAACACCGGGGAGCTGTTTTTT. Combining the CDR3 with reference TRBV2 and TRBJ2-2 gives the whole variable domain EPEVTQTPSHQVTQMGQEVILRCVPISNHLYFYWYRQILGQKVEFLVSFYNNEISEKSEIFDDQFSVERPDGSNFTLKIRSTKLEDSAMYFCATTAWLATNSNTGELFFGEGSRLTVL.

A few counts support this clone. The gene calls are TRBV12-5 and TRBJ1-5; D gene uncertain. This CDR3 spans 14 amino acids. V shed 6 bases and J shed 4 bases, with 13 bases lying between them. Germline V CDR1 and CDR2: LGHNT, FRNRAP. In nucleotides, the CDR3 is TGTGCTAGTGGAGATAGTATAGCAAATCAGCCCCAGCATTTT. It is translated as CASGDSIANQPQHF.

This clone was observed once. This chain links TRBV6-5 with TRBJ1-6; D possibly corresponds to TRBD1 (6 bases). This CDR3 is built from 15 residues. CDR1 MNHEY and CDR2 SVGAGI come from the germline V gene. With 4 bases removed from V and 7 bases from J, the gap between germline ends came to 14 bases. The CDR3 DNA follows: TGTGCCAGCAGTTCCCGACAGGCACCCAATTCACCCCTCCACTTT. It yields the protein CASSSRQAPNSPLHF.

A remark on this clone: A read error is possible here, since a much larger clone lies one base away. The chain joins TRBV7-3 to TRBJ2-1, with 9 bases fitting TRBD2. Germline loops: CDR1 SGHTA, CDR2 FQGTGA. The J segment lost 3 bases and the V segment lost 5 bases, leaving 5 bases of the junction unmatched. The CDR3 is made up of 15 amino acids. The chain's CDR3 is CASSLGTSSYNEQFF. The CDR3 bases are TGTGCCAGCAGCCTCGGGACTAGCAGCTACAATGAGCAGTTCTTC.